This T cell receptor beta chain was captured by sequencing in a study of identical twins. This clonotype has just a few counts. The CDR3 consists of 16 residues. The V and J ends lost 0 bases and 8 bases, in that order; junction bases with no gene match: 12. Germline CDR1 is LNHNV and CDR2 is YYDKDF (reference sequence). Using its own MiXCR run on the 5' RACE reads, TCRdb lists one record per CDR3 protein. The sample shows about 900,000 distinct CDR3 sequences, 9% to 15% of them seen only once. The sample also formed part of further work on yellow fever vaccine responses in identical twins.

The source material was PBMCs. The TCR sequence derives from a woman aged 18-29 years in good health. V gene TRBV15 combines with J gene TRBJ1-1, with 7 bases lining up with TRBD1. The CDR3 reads CATSREDSPRQGEAFF. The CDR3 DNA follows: TGTGCCACCAGCAGAGAGGATTCCCCCCGACAGGGAGAAGCTTTCTTT.